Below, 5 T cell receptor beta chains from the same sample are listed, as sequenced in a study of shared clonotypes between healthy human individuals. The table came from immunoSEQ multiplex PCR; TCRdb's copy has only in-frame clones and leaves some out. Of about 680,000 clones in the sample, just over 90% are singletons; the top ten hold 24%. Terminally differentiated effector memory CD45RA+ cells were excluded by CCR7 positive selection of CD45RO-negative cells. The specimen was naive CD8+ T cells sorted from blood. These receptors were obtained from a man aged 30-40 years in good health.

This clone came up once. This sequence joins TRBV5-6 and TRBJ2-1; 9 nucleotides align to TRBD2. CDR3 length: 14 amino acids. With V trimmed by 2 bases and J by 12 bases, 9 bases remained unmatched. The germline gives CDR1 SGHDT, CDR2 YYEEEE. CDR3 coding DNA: TGTGCCAGCAGCTTCGGCGGGAGGGACACGGTGCAGTTCTTC. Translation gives CASSFGGRDTVQFF.

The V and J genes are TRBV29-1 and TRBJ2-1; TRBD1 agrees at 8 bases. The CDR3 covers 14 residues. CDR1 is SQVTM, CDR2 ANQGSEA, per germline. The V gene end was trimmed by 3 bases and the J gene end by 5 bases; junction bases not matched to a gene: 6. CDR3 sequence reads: CSVEGQGADNEQFF. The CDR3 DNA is TGCAGCGTTGAGGGGCAGGGGGCAGACAATGAGCAGTTCTTC.

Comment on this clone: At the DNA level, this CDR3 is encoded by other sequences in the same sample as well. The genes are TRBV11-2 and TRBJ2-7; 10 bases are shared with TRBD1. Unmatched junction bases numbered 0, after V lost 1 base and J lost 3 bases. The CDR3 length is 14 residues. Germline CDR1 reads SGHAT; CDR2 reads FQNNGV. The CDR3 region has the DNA TGTGCCAGCAGCTTAGGGACAGGGGGCTACGAGCAGTACTTC. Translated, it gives CASSLGTGGYEQYF.

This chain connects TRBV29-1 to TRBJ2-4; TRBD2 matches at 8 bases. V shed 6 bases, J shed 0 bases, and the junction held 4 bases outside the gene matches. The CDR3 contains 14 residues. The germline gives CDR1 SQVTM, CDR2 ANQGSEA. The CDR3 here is CSVLLAGAKNIQYF. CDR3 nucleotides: TGCAGCGTGCTCCTAGCGGGAGCCAAAAACATTCAGTACTTC. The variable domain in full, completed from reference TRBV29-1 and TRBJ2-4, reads SAVISQKPSRDICQRGTSLTIQCQVDSQVTMMFWYRQQPGQSLTLIATANQGSEATYESGFVIDKFPISRPNLTFSTLTVSNMSPEDSSIYLCSVLLAGAKNIQYFGAGTRLSVL.

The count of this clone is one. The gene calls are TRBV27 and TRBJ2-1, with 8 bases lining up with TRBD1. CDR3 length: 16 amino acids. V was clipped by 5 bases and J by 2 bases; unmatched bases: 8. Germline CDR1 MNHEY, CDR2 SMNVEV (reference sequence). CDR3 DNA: TGTGCCAGCAGTCCGCATCGGACAGGGACCTACAATGAGCAGTTCTTC. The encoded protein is CASSPHRTGTYNEQFF.